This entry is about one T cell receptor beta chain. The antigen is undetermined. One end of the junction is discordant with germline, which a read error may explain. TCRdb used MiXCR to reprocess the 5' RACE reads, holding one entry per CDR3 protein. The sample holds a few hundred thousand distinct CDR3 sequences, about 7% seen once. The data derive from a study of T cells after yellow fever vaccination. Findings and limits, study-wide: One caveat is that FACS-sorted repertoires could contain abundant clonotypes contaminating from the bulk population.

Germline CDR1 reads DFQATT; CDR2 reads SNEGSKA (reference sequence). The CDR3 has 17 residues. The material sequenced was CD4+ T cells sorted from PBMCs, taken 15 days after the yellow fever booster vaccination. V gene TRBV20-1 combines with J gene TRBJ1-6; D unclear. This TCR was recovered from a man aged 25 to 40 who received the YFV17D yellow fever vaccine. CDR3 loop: CCARDRRGTSYNSPLHF. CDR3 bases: TGCTGTGCTAGAGATAGGCGTGGCACAAGTTATAATTCACCCCTCCACTTT.